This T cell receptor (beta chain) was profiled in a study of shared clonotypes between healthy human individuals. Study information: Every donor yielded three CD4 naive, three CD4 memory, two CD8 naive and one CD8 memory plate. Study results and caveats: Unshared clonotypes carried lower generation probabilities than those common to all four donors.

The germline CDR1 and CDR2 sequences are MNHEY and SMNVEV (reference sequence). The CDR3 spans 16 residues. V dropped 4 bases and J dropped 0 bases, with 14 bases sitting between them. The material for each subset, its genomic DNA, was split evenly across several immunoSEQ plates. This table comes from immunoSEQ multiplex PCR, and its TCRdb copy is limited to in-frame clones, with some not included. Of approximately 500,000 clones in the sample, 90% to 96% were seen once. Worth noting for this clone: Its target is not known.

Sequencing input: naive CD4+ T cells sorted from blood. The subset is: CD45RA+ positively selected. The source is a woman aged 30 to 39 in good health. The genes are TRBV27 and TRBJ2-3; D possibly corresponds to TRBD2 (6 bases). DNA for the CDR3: TGTGCCAGCAGTTCGTCACTAAGCGGGAGCACAGATACGCAGTATTTT. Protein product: CASSSSLSGSTDTQYF.